This is a list of T cell receptor beta chains from one sample in a study of blood T cell repertoires in COVID-19. Profiling relied on immunoSEQ multiplex PCR, and the TCRdb table lists in-frame clones only, not all of them. The data show more than 35,000 clones, with more than 80% seen just once and around 8.5% held by the top ten. The specimen sequenced was peripheral blood. The receptors come from a man younger than 45 with active or convalescent COVID-19. The CDR3 runs from the conserved cysteine through the conserved F or W. A D gene is named only where the DNA matches it firmly.

v_call d_call cdr3_aa
TRBV12-3/TRBV12-4 - CASKGGGADYTF
TRBV19 - CASSILDRTNQPQHF
TRBV12-5 TRBD2 CASGLVLAGEETQYF
TRBV19 TRBD2 CASSMLAGPSYEQYF
TRBV7-9 - CASRAAYQGMNTEAFF
TRBV27 TRBD1 CASSLEGAGQPQHF
TRBV16 - CASSQSLNRDGYGYTF
TRBV7-9 - CASSPPLVEITDTQYF
TRBV3-1/TRBV3-2 - CASSQRTGSGANVLTF
TRBV6-5 TRBD1 CASRKSQGEVYEQYF
TRBV3-1/TRBV3-2 TRBD1 CASSQVWDRGIYGYTF
TRBV11-2 - CASSPIRGSWTQYF
TRBV7-3 - CASSLFGSNSPLHF
TRBV11-2 TRBD2 CASSSYRLAGGDTQYF
TRBV21-1 - CASSPRDTSNQPQHF
TRBV5-1 - CASSLEGRGNQPQHF
TRBV19 - CASSTTRAKTSGNTIYF
TRBV19 TRBD1 CASSRGDRLNEKLFF
TRBV3-1/TRBV3-2 - CASRGGTEAFF
TRBV5-1 TRBD1 CASSPIDRDRGGYTF
TRBV15 - CATSRDPPTGLNTEAFF
TRBV15 TRBD1 CATSRPKTGGFEQFF
TRBV18 TRBD2 CASSPLREIETQYF
TRBV11-2 - CASSPRTGANVLTF
TRBV2 TRBD1 CASSLGQGADTQYF